These 8 T cell receptor beta chains share one sample of origin, sequenced in a study of blood T cell repertoires in COVID-19. Sequencing was performed with immunoSEQ multiplex PCR; in TCRdb, only in-frame clones are kept and a portion is missing. The sample lists some 40,000 clones, around 85% occurring once. The sample comprised peripheral blood. The source of these receptors is a woman older than 75 with acute or convalescent COVID-19.

The chain has TRBV10-3 and TRBJ1-5; no definite D call. The CDR3 is 12 residues long. V was cut by 6 bases and J by 6 bases, with 9 bases left in between. Germline V gene sequence: CDR1 ENHRY, CDR2 SYGVKD. This CDR3 is CAISELSQPQHF. The DNA of the CDR3 is TGTGCCATCAGCGAATTGAGTCAGCCCCAGCATTTT.

This sequence joins TRBV11-3 and TRBJ2-1, with TRBD2 identical over 13 bases. The germline V gene has CDR1 SGHNT and CDR2 YENEEA. The CDR3 extends over 15 amino acids. Germline trimming cut 5 bases from V and 6 bases from J; bases unmatched to any gene: 4. CDR3 DNA sequence: TGTGCCAGCAGCACCGGACTAGCGGGAGTCAATGAGCAGTTCTTC. This translates into CASSTGLAGVNEQFF. Variable domain in full (rest from reference TRBV11-3 and TRBJ2-1): EAGVVQSPRYKIIEKKQPVAFWCNPISGHNTLYWYLQNLGQGPELLIRYENEEAVDDSQLPKDRFSAERLKGVDSTLKIQPAELGDSAVYLCASSTGLAGVNEQFFGPGTRLTVL.

This chain uses TRBV19 with TRBJ1-2, with TRBD1 matching 9 bases. Germline assignment: CDR1 LNHDA and CDR2 SQIVND (reference sequence). With 4 bases clipped from V and 4 bases from J, the junction kept 4 bases outside the gene matches. This CDR3 region has 14 residues. CDR3 in DNA: TGTGCCAGTAGTACGTCGACAGGGGGCTATGGCTACACCTTC. Translation: CASSTSTGGYGYTF. The entire variable domain, with the rest obtained from reference TRBV19 and TRBJ1-2, is as follows: DGGITQSPKYLFRKEGQNVTLSCEQNLNHDAMYWYRQDPGQGLRLIYYSQIVNDFQKGDIAEGYSVSREKKESFPLTVTSAQKNPTAFYLCASSTSTGGYGYTFGSGTRLTVV.

V and J are TRBV11-3 and TRBJ2-7; TRBD2 aligns across 14 bases. CDR1 and CDR2 (germline): SGHNT, YENEEA. CDR3 length equals 16 residues. V lost 5 bases, J lost 4 bases, and 7 bases stayed unmatched. CDR3 protein: CASSRGLAGAGYEQYF. In DNA, the CDR3 is TGTGCCAGCAGCCGGGGACTAGCGGGAGCGGGTTACGAGCAGTACTTC.

The chain links TRBV6-1 to TRBJ2-1; TRBD2 might be the D (5 bases). Germline V gene lookup returns CDR1 MNHNS and CDR2 SASEGT. Trimming took 2 bases from V and 10 from J, leaving 12 bases between them. The CDR3 extends over 13 amino acids. The CDR3, as DNA: TGTGCCAGCAGTGAACGAGAGTTAGCGGAGCAGTTCTTC. This codes for CASSERELAEQFF.

The chain uses TRBV9 and TRBJ1-3, with 8 bases matching TRBD1. Germline V gene lookup returns CDR1 SGDLS and CDR2 YYNGEE. The CDR3 sequence is 14 residues long. V shed 4 bases and J 2 bases; nucleotides not matched to a gene: 2. The CDR3 loop reads CASSKQGAGNTIYF. The CDR3 DNA sequence: TGTGCCAGCAGCAAACAGGGGGCTGGAAACACCATATATTTT.

In its sample, this clone was seen a few times. The chain couples TRBV5-1 to TRBJ2-1; TRBD2 matches 10 bases. CDR3 length equals 16 residues. Germline trimming cut 4 bases from V and 4 bases from J; bases unmatched to any gene: 8. In germline, CDR1 is SGHRS, CDR2 YFSETQ. As DNA, the CDR3 is TGCGCCAGCAGCATCCGCACGGGACTAGCGTACAATGAGCAGTTCTTC. Protein: CASSIRTGLAYNEQFF.

This clone turned up a few times. The V and J genes are TRBV27 and TRBJ2-1, with D hard to call. Germline V lookup: CDR1 MNHEY, CDR2 SMNVEV (reference sequence). The CDR3 consists of 15 residues. V lost 0 bases and J lost 7, with 13 bases in between. The CDR3 sequence: CASSLSPAPRNEQFF. CDR3 nucleotides: TGTGCCAGCAGTTTATCACCCGCTCCGAGGAATGAGCAGTTCTTC.